This is a list of T cell receptor beta chains from one sample in a study of long-term antiretroviral therapy in people with HIV. Generated by immunoSEQ multiplex PCR, the TCRdb table keeps only in-frame clones and is missing some. The table has about 16,000 clones, 70% to 90% seen once. The material sequenced was unsorted PBMCs, taken 0.5 years after starting antiretroviral therapy. These receptor sequences come from a woman aged 40-49 years with HIV. CDR3s include the opening cysteine and the closing phenylalanine or tryptophan. Fields, in order: clone size, V gene, J gene, D gene, CDR3 DNA, CDR3 protein. D genes are given only for firm matches. The size of a clone is reported for some rows only, either as once, few or many, or as a class for expanded clones.

-	TRBV28	TRBJ2-7	-	TGTGCCAGCAGTCTGACTAACTACGAGCAGTACTTC	CASSLTNYEQYF
-	TRBV6-5	TRBJ2-1	TRBD2	TGTGCCAGCAGTTACACTAGCGGGAGGGCCGAGGATGAGCAGTTCTTC	CASSYTSGRAEDEQFF
-	TRBV6-1	TRBJ2-7	-	TGTGCCAGCAACACGCGGGGGCCCTACGAGCAGTACTTC	CASNTRGPYEQYF
-	TRBV28	TRBJ2-5	-	TGTGCCAGCAAAACAGGTTCGGGCTCGGAGACCCAGTACTTC	CASKTGSGSETQYF
-	TRBV6-6	TRBJ2-1	-	TGTGCCAGCAGGAGCAGCCTCAATGAGCAGTTCTTC	CASRSSLNEQFF
few	TRBV2	TRBJ2-7	-	TGTGCCAGCAATAGTGTCCCATCGCAAATAGGGAGGGAGCAGTACTTC	CASNSVPSQIGREQYF
once	TRBV5-1	TRBJ2-2	TRBD1	TGCGCCAGCAGCTTGTGGGGACAGGAGAACACCGGGGAGCTGTTTTTT	CASSLWGQENTGELFF
-	TRBV9	TRBJ2-3	-	TGTGCCAGCAGCGTAGAGGAAGATACGCAGTATTTT	CASSVEEDTQYF
-	TRBV5-7	TRBJ1-4	-	TGTGCCAGCAGCTCGATCAAGCCAACTAATGAAAAACTGTTTTTT	CASSSIKPTNEKLFF
-	TRBV19	TRBJ1-5	-	TGTGCCAGTAGTATAGGGCCCTCGGGCGGGACCACCCAGCCCCAGCATTTT	CASSIGPSGGTTQPQHF
-	TRBV28	TRBJ1-1	-	TGTGCCAGCAGTGGGGGGTACCCCGGTACTGAAGCTTTCTTT	CASSGGYPGTEAFF
-	TRBV11-2	TRBJ2-7	TRBD2	TGTGCCAGCAGCTTAGTTTCGGGGACTAGCGGGAGCTACTCCTACGAGCAGTACTTC	CASSLVSGTSGSYSYEQYF
-	TRBV11-2	TRBJ2-5	TRBD2	TGTGCCAGCAGCCCACTTTGGCCAGCGGGAGTTTCACAAGAGACCCAGTACTTC	CASSPLWPAGVSQETQYF
-	TRBV6-5	TRBJ2-1	-	TGTGCCAGCAGTTACGGGTCAGGGGCGAACAATGAGCAGTTCTTC	CASSYGSGANNEQFF
-	TRBV5-8	TRBJ1-5	-	TGTGCCAGCAGCTTGGTAGATCAGCCCCAGCATTTT	CASSLVDQPQHF
once	TRBV19	TRBJ2-3	TRBD1	TGTGCCAGTAGAAGGGACAGGGGTCGAGATACGCAGTATTTT	CASRRDRGRDTQYF
-	TRBV6-5	TRBJ2-3	-	TGTGCCAGCAGTTACGGACGTAGCACAGATACGCAGTATTTT	CASSYGRSTDTQYF
-	TRBV7-9	TRBJ2-7	-	TGTGCCAGCAGCTTAAGGACAGCCTCCTACGAGCAGTACTTC	CASSLRTASYEQYF
-	TRBV5-1	TRBJ2-7	-	TGCGCCAGCAGCCCGCTGGGGCCCAGCTCCTACGAGCAGTACTTC	CASSPLGPSSYEQYF
-	TRBV10-3	TRBJ1-5	-	TGTGCCATCAGTGAGTCTGGGGAGGCTCAGCCCCAGCATTTT	CAISESGEAQPQHF
few	TRBV7-9	TRBJ1-4	TRBD1	TGTGCCAGCTCCGGACAGGGGATGAGTGAAAAACTGTTTTTT	CASSGQGMSEKLFF
-	TRBV7-7	TRBJ2-3	TRBD2	TGTGCCAGCAGCTTTAGCGGGAGAGGGGATACGCAGTATTTT	CASSFSGRGDTQYF
-	TRBV19	TRBJ1-1	TRBD1	TGTGCCAGTAGTATAGTACTTCGGGGACAGCCTGAAGCTTTCTTT	CASSIVLRGQPEAFF
-	TRBV6-4	TRBJ2-1	-	TGTGCCAGCAGTGAGAGAGCTCTGCCGGGGGTCCATGAGCAGTTCTTC	CASSERALPGVHEQFF
few	TRBV5-1	TRBJ2-7	TRBD2	TGCGCCAGCAGCTTGGGGACTAGCGGTTCCTACGAGCAGTACTTC	CASSLGTSGSYEQYF
few	TRBV19	TRBJ1-1	-	TGTGCCAGTACCCAAGAAGGGATGAACACTGAAGCTTTCTTT	CASTQEGMNTEAFF
few	TRBV27	TRBJ1-3	TRBD1	TGTGCCAGCAGTTTAAAGGGGACAGGGGAAACCGGAAACACCATATATTTT	CASSLKGTGETGNTIYF
-	TRBV7-3	TRBJ1-1	-	TGTGCCAGCAGCGCCAGGGGAGCGGACACTGAAGCTTTCTTT	CASSARGADTEAFF
-	TRBV27	TRBJ1-2	TRBD1	TGTGCCAGCAGAGTAACAGGGGCGGACTATGGCTACACCTTC	CASRVTGADYGYTF
-	TRBV7-6	TRBJ2-5	TRBD2	TGTGCCAGCAGCTTAGCAGCGGGGGGAGAGACCCAGTACTTC	CASSLAAGGETQYF
-	TRBV5-4	TRBJ2-3	TRBD2	TGTGCCAGCAGCTTACAAATACTAGCGGGAGACGCAGATACGCAGTATTTT	CASSLQILAGDADTQYF
-	TRBV5-1	TRBJ1-5	-	TGCGCCAGCGGGGGTGGACAAAACCTAGAGAATCAGCCCCAGCATTTT	CASGGGQNLENQPQHF
-	TRBV5-6	TRBJ1-3	-	TGTGCCAGCAGCTTGGCAGGCCATCTCTCTGGAAACACCATATATTTT	CASSLAGHLSGNTIYF
-	TRBV5-4	TRBJ2-1	-	TGTGCCAGCAGCTTAACGAGAAGCTCCTACAATGAGCAGTTCTTC	CASSLTRSSYNEQFF
once	TRBV25-1	TRBJ2-5	TRBD2	TGTGCCAGCAGTGGGTATCTAGCGGAAGAGACCCAGTACTTC	CASSGYLAEETQYF
-	TRBV29-1	TRBJ2-2	-	TGCAGCGCAGGAGGGGGAATCACCGGGGAGCTGTTTTTT	CSAGGGITGELFF
-	TRBV28	TRBJ2-7	TRBD2	TGTGCCAGCAGCCTTACTAGCGGCGCCTACGAGCAGTACTTC	CASSLTSGAYEQYF
-	TRBV15	TRBJ2-1	TRBD2	TGTGCCACCAGCAGCAGCGGGAGCTCCTACAATGAGCAGTTCTTC	CATSSSGSSYNEQFF
-	TRBV11-3	TRBJ2-2	TRBD2	TGTGCCAGCAGCCCAGCGGGAGGGTTCACCGGGGAGCTGTTTTTT	CASSPAGGFTGELFF
-	TRBV27	TRBJ1-1	TRBD1	TGTGCCAGCAGTACCCAGGGGGGGCCGAACACTGAAGCTTTCTTT	CASSTQGGPNTEAFF
-	TRBV27	TRBJ2-5	-	TGTGCCAGCAGTCCCTACCCCGCAGGGACCCCACAAGAGACCCAGTACTTC	CASSPYPAGTPQETQYF
-	TRBV18	TRBJ2-5	TRBD2	TGTGCCAGCTCATCGCCGGGACTAGCGGGAGAGACCCAGTACTTC	CASSSPGLAGETQYF
-	TRBV5-1	TRBJ2-7	-	TGCGCCAGCAGCTTGGGGCCGCAGGTTGGCTACGAGCAGTACTTC	CASSLGPQVGYEQYF
-	TRBV29-1	TRBJ1-1	-	TGCAGCGCCCCCGGTGTGACTGAAGCTTTCTTT	CSAPGVTEAFF
few	TRBV18	TRBJ1-1	-	TGTGCCAGCTGGAGAAATGGGAACACTGAAGCTTTCTTT	CASWRNGNTEAFF
-	TRBV5-6	TRBJ1-3	-	TGTGCCAGCAGCTTTGGCTCTGGAAACACCATATATTTT	CASSFGSGNTIYF
-	TRBV15	TRBJ2-5	TRBD2	TGTGCCACCAGCAGAGATTATGGGACTAGCTCGCCCAGATTGTACTTC	CATSRDYGTSSPRLYF
-	TRBV19	TRBJ2-3	TRBD2	TGTGCCAGTAGTTCTCCTAGCGGGAGGGCCAGAGATACGCAGTATTTT	CASSSPSGRARDTQYF
-	TRBV30	TRBJ1-1	-	TGTGCCTGGAGTGTACGAGCGGCTGGGGAAGCTTTCTTT	CAWSVRAAGEAFF
-	TRBV18	TRBJ1-2	-	TGTGCCAGCTCATCGGCGGTAGAAAACTATGGCTACACCTTC	CASSSAVENYGYTF
-	TRBV21-1	TRBJ1-5	-	TGTGCCAGCAGACAGGGATTAGAGCCCCAGCATTTT	CASRQGLEPQHF
-	TRBV6-1	TRBJ2-7	TRBD2	TGTGCCAGCAGTGAAGCGCTTCAAAGCGGGAGTTCGTACGAGCAGTACTTC	CASSEALQSGSSYEQYF
-	TRBV18	TRBJ2-1	-	TGTGCCAGCTCAACCACCTCAGACAATGAGCAGTTCTTC	CASSTTSDNEQFF
once	TRBV7-9	TRBJ2-4	-	TGTGCCAGCAGCCAAACGGGAGAGGGGTCGTCCAAAAACATTCAGTACTTC	CASSQTGEGSSKNIQYF
-	TRBV21-1	TRBJ2-1	-	TGTGCCAGCAGCGCCCGGGGGGGGCAGCGGGAGTGGAATGAGCAGTTCTTC	CASSARGGQREWNEQFF
-	TRBV10-3	TRBJ2-6	TRBD1	TGTGCCATCAGCCGGGACAGGGATTCTGGGGCCAACGTCCTGACTTTC	CAISRDRDSGANVLTF
-	TRBV6-1	TRBJ2-1	-	TGTGCCAGCAGTGAACTCGGGAGCTCCTACAATGAGCAGTTCTTC	CASSELGSSYNEQFF
-	TRBV9	TRBJ2-1	-	TGTGCCAGCAGCCCACCTGTTGGAGTTTACAATGAGCAGTTCTTC	CASSPPVGVYNEQFF
-	TRBV18	TRBJ1-5	-	TGTGCCAGCTCACCACAGTCGATTAATAGCAATCAGCCCCAGCATTTT	CASSPQSINSNQPQHF
-	TRBV28	TRBJ1-5	-	TGTGCCAGCAAGGCACAGCCGAATCAGCCCCAGCATTTT	CASKAQPNQPQHF